This T cell receptor beta chain was captured by sequencing in a study of blood T cells in healthy people across ages. PCR was performed a second time for 7 to 11 cycles using a sample-barcoded 5' primer and a J-beta primer mix. TCRdb ran MiXCR on the 5' RACE reads and lists one entry per CDR3 protein. The table includes 800,000 to 950,000 distinct CDR3 sequences, 35% to 40% detected once. This clonotype was sampled from a man aged 18 to 29 in good health. Specimen: blood.

The CDR3 nucleotides are TGTGCCAGCAGTGACGGTGGACACCAATCGGAGACCCAGTACTTC. Translated: CASSDGGHQSETQYF. The chain employs TRBV2 and TRBJ2-7; tentative D call: TRBD1 (5 bases). The DNA end favors TRBJ2-5, so the J call may be wrong. Germline V gene lookup returns CDR1 SNHLY and CDR2 FYNNEI. The CDR3 is made up of 15 amino acids.